This record concerns one T cell receptor (beta chain) sequence. The V and J ends lost 4 bases and 8 bases, in that order; junction bases with no gene match: 19. This CDR3 region has 17 residues. CDR1 and CDR2 (germline): LNHDA, SQIVND (reference sequence). This entry is derived from a study of blood T cell repertoires in COVID-19. Method: immunoSEQ multiplex PCR; TCRdb's copy keeps in-frame clones and lacks some. Of some 130,000 clones listed, roughly 83% are singletons. Assignments of participants to cohorts depended upon their own reported clinical history. This sequence was found in a man between 35 and 55 years old with acute COVID-19. The chain joins TRBV19 to TRBJ1-1; 7 bases agree with TRBD1. Source material: PBMCs or T cells enriched from blood (not recorded which). CDR3 sequence (DNA): TGTGCCAGTAGTACATCTCGGACAGGAGGATCGAAGGAGGAAGCTTTCTTT. It specifies CASSTSRTGGSKEEAFF.